This T cell receptor (beta chain) was sequenced for a study of breast tumors, draining lymph nodes, adjacent tissues listed by TCRdb under 2016. General notes on the study: Breast cancer patients provided tumor, adjacent nontumor tissue and axillary lymph nodes, and the study compared the TCR beta repertoires across these three sources. The study was designed to assess the relationships and possible T-cell exchange between tumor, surrounding tissue and draining lymph node repertoires in human breast cancer. Results the study describes overall, beyond this receptor: In luminal-like breast cancer, tumor and nontumor tissue repertoires resembled each other significantly more than in basal-like breast cancer. Rather than being directly demonstrated, the conclusion that tumor T cells originate in lymph nodes was presented as consistent with a hypothesis. Tumor T-cell repertoires showed less diversity than lymph node repertoires and more diversity than nontumor tissue repertoires, and tumor T-cell repertoires showed preferential V and J gene usage. The data were considered consistent with most tumor T cells being derived from the lymph node and subsequently expanding within tumor tissue.

The axillary draining lymph nodes of breast cancer patients were the source of the lymph node samples. This clonotype was counted many times. What antigen it recognizes has not been identified. No qualities accompany the bases; no much larger clone lies one base away. TCRdb records Illumina HiSeq 2000 as the sequencer. Multiplex PCR amplification was used to build the TCR beta chain libraries. High-throughput sequencing was used to analyze the amplified TCR beta chain products. TCRdb passed the public sequencing reads through fastp at Q25 and MiXCR, retaining productive beta sequences. Under each unique CDR3 protein, matching rows form one entry showing the most common genes and DNA. The sample has about 130,000 distinct CDR3 sequences on record, nearly 20% of them singletons. The ten biggest clones cover over 3% of the sample. The sample consisted of axillary lymph node tissue. The TCR was taken from a female donor with breast cancer. Some clones in this sample may be carry-over from other donors' samples.

CDR3 region: CATSVQDGTQYF. The DNA is as follows: TGTGCCACCAGTGTGCAGGACGGTACGCAGTATTTT. The V and J segments used are TRBV24-1 and TRBJ2-3; the D gene identity is not certain. V is shortened by 5 bases, J by 8 bases, and the region joining them spans 10 bases. CDR1 and CDR2, per the germline V gene, are KGHDR and SFDVKD. Inclusive of the bounding cysteine and phenylalanine, the CDR3 is 12 residues long. The sequence is cut down to CDR3 DNA, 36 bases in frame from base 1.